This T cell receptor beta chain was profiled in a study of CD8 T cells in ankylosing spondylitis. Molecular-barcoded quantitative 5'-RACE produced these TCR beta libraries. TCRdb reprocessed the 5' RACE reads with MiXCR, giving one entry per CDR3 protein. The table lists about 500,000 distinct CDR3 sequences, about 5% of them singletons. Trimming at V came to 1 base and at J to 13 bases, leaving 9 bases not matched to a gene. The CDR3 is made up of 14 amino acids. Germline values: CDR1 LGHNT, CDR2 FRNRAP. General study findings and limits: Fewer than 10 highly homologous variants made up a TCR beta motif that seemed to typify ankylosing spondylitis blood. Previously reported in reactive arthritis synovial fluid and blood were some of the motif variants. The clones that were linked to disease were reported to be significantly enriched in matched synovial fluid samples from ankylosing spondylitis patients.

As for this clonotype: Its antigen is currently unknown.

Sequences were obtained from blood, either unsorted or a sorted T cell fraction (not recorded which). The V and J genes are TRBV12-5 and TRBJ2-2; TRBD1 agrees at 7 bases. The sequence was collected from a male donor with ankylosing spondylitis. CDR3 region: CASGLDSQGDRLFF. The DNA of the CDR3 is TGTGCTAGTGGTTTGGACAGTCAGGGGGATAGGCTGTTTTTT.